This TCR beta chain is drawn from a study of blood T cells in healthy people across ages. The overall study: With template switching, about one barcoded beta molecule was captured per two T cells. Findings and limits, study-wide: A greater number of naive CD4+ cells and higher diversity distinguished long-lived donors from aged donors. Roughly linearly, TCR beta diversity per million T cells fell as age increased.

As for this clonotype: Its antigen is unknown.

Together with a sample-barcoded 5' primer, a J-beta primer mix was included in a second PCR lasting about 7 to 11 cycles. Every molecule of cDNA carried a tag from a template-switch adaptor with 12 random nucleotides. TCRdb analysed the 5' RACE reads with MiXCR anew, one entry per CDR3 protein. The sample includes about 680,000 distinct CDR3 sequences, 49% of them seen just once. After removal of 10 bases from V and 3 bases from J, the junction contained 13 bases not matched to a gene. The CDR3 is 15 amino acids. CDR1 is MNHEY and CDR2 is SMNVEV in the germline V gene (reference sequence). This TCR was recovered from a woman aged 55-70 years in good health. The sample consisted of blood. This chain links TRBV27 with TRBJ2-7; 9 nucleotides match TRBD1. The CDR3 nucleotides read TGTGCCAACACCCAGGACAGGGGAACTTACTACGAGCAGTACTTC. Translation: CANTQDRGTYYEQYF.